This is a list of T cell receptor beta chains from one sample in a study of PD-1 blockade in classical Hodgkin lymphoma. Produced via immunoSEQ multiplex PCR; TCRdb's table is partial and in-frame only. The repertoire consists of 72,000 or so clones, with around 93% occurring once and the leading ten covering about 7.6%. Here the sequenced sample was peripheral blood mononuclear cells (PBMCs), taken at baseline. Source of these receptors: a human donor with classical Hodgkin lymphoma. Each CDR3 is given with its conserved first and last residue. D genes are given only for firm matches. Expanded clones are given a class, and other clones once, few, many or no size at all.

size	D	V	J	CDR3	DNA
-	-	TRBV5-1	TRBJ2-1	CASSFNAYNEQFF	TGCGCCAGCAGCTTTAACGCGTACAATGAGCAGTTCTTC
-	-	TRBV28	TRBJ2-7	CASSFGRSYEQYF	TGTGCCAGCAGTTTCGGCCGCTCTTACGAGCAGTACTTC
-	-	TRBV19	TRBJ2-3	CASSIVWERTRTDTQYF	TGTGCCAGTAGTATAGTGTGGGAGCGGACACGCACAGATACGCAGTATTTT
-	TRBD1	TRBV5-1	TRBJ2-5	CASSLDAGGQETQYF	TGCGCCAGCAGCTTGGACGCAGGGGGCCAAGAGACCCAGTACTTC
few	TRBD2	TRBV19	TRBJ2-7	CASSIEGTSGVSYEQYF	TGTGCCAGTAGTATAGAGGGAACTAGCGGGGTCTCCTACGAGCAGTACTTC
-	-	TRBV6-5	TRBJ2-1	CASMIRFYNEQFF	TGTGCCAGCATGATTCGGTTTTACAATGAGCAGTTCTTC
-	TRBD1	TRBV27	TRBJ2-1	CASSLGQGAHREQFF	TGTGCCAGCAGTTTAGGCCAGGGGGCTCACCGGGAGCAGTTCTTC
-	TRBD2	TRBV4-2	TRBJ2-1	CASSQDTGLAYDNEQFF	TGTGCCAGCAGCCAAGATACGGGACTAGCGTACGACAATGAGCAGTTCTTC
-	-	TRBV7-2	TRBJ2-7	CASSLGAQSYEQYF	TGTGCCAGCAGCTTAGGAGCGCAGTCCTACGAGCAGTACTTC
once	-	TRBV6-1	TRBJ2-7	CASSDTPAPSYEQYF	TGTGCCAGCAGTGATACCCCAGCCCCGTCCTACGAGCAGTACTTC
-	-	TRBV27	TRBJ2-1	CASRRLVYNEQFF	TGTGCCAGCCGGAGGTTAGTATACAATGAGCAGTTCTTC
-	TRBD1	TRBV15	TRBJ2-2	CATSREPGQGAGGELFF	TGTGCCACCAGCAGAGAACCGGGACAGGGGGCCGGCGGGGAGCTGTTTTTT
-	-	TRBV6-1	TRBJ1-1	CASSTGGGFTEAFF	TGTGCCAGCAGCACGGGAGGCGGATTCACTGAAGCTTTCTTT
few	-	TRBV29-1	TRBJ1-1	CSVGTEAFF	TGCAGCGTTGGGACTGAAGCTTTCTTT
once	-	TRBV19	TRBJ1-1	CASTPTGQSPEAFF	TGTGCCAGTACCCCAACAGGACAGTCGCCTGAAGCTTTCTTT
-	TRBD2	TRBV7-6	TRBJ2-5	CASSFNLAGETQYF	TGTGCCAGCAGCTTTAATCTAGCGGGAGAGACCCAGTACTTC
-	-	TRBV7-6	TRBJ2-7	CASSLALRGTSYEQYF	TGTGCCAGCAGCTTAGCGCTTCGGGGTACGAGCTACGAGCAGTACTTC
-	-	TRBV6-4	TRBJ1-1	CASGRTTEAFF	TGTGCCAGCGGACGGACAACCGAAGCTTTCTTT
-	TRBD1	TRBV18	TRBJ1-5	CASSPAGQGNQPQHF	TGTGCCAGCTCACCCGCGGGACAGGGCAATCAGCCCCAGCATTTT
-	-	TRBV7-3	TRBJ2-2	CASSLVLLSGELFF	TGTGCCAGCAGCTTAGTGCTCCTATCCGGGGAGCTGTTTTTT
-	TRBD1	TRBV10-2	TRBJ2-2	CASMTGGRTGELFF	TGCGCCAGCATGACAGGGGGCCGAACCGGGGAGCTGTTTTTT
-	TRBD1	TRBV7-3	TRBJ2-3	CASSLDRSTDTQYF	TGTGCCAGCAGCTTGGACAGGAGCACAGATACGCAGTATTTT
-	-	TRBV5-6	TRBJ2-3	CASSLASFVIQYF	TGTGCCAGCAGCTTGGCTAGCTTCGTGATCCAGTATTTT
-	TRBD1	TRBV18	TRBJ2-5	CASSQTGQQETQYF	TGTGCCAGCTCACAAACGGGACAGCAAGAGACCCAGTACTTC
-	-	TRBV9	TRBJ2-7	CASSEGTGTVRFVEQYF	TGTGCCAGCAGCGAGGGGACGGGAACAGTGAGGTTCGTGGAGCAGTACTTC
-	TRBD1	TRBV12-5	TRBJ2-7	CASVLAKDRSYEQYF	TGTGCTAGTGTTCTTGCTAAGGACAGGTCCTACGAGCAGTACTTC
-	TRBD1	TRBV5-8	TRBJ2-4	CASYTGQGVLDIQYF	TGTGCCAGCTATACGGGACAGGGGGTCTTAGACATTCAGTACTTC
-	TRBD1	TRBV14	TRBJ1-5	CASSPGTGGQSNQPQHF	TGTGCCAGCAGCCCAGGGACAGGGGGCCAGAGCAATCAGCCCCAGCATTTT
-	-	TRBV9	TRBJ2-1	CASSVHSDTREQFF	TGTGCCAGCAGCGTTCATTCGGACACCAGGGAGCAGTTCTTC